This is a list of T cell receptor beta chains from one sample in a study of shared clonotypes between healthy human individuals. Produced via immunoSEQ multiplex PCR; TCRdb's table is partial and in-frame only. The top ten hold 0.4% to 0.55% of the sample, which has some 1,600,000 clones, under 99% seen once. The sequencing input was naive CD4+ T cells sorted from blood. These TCRs come from a man aged 30-40 years in good health. Each CDR3 is given with its conserved first and last residue. Fields, in order: clone size, J gene, V gene, D gene, CDR3 protein, CDR3 DNA. D genes are given only for firm matches. For some rows the clone size is stated as once, few or many, or as a class when expanded; others skip it.

>-|TRBJ2-6|TRBV28|-
CASNPHRAGANVLTF
TGTGCCAGCAACCCTCACAGGGCTGGGGCCAACGTCCTGACTTTC
>-|TRBJ1-5|TRBV28|TRBD1
CASSHRDRPGRPQHF
TGTGCCAGCAGCCACCGGGACAGGCCCGGGCGGCCCCAGCATTTT
>-|TRBJ1-4|TRBV9|TRBD1
CASSVTGEGEKLFF
TGTGCCAGCAGCGTAACAGGGGAGGGCGAAAAACTGTTTTTT
>-|TRBJ2-1|TRBV7-8|-
CASSTYPGAHYNEQFF
TGTGCCAGCAGCACATACCCCGGGGCGCATTACAATGAGCAGTTCTTC
>-|TRBJ1-4|TRBV5-1|TRBD1
CASSYGTGQEKLFF
TGCGCCAGCAGCTATGGGACAGGACAAGAAAAACTGTTTTTT
>-|TRBJ2-1|TRBV6-1|TRBD2
CASSESGRIGEQFF
TGTGCCAGCAGTGAAAGCGGGAGAATCGGTGAGCAGTTCTTC
>-|TRBJ2-3|TRBV12-5|-
CASGLTDTQYF
TGTGCTAGTGGTTTAACAGATACGCAGTATTTT
>-|TRBJ2-7|TRBV7-2|TRBD2
CASSRSGRVSYEQYF
TGTGCCAGCAGCCGTAGCGGGAGGGTATCCTACGAGCAGTACTTC
>-|TRBJ1-3|TRBV2|-
CASSRGGTIYF
TGTGCCAGCAGTAGGGGAGGCACCATATATTTT
>-|TRBJ2-2|TRBV15|-
CATSRRRSDTGELFF
TGTGCCACCAGCAGACGCCGGAGCGACACCGGGGAGCTGTTTTTT
>once|TRBJ1-1|TRBV29-1|TRBD1
CSVARDRGRLNTEAFF
TGCAGCGTAGCGAGGGACAGGGGCCGATTGAACACTGAAGCTTTCTTT
>-|TRBJ2-7|TRBV5-4|TRBD1
CASSLWDRKGEQYF
TGTGCCAGCAGCTTATGGGACAGGAAGGGCGAGCAGTACTTC
>-|TRBJ1-5|TRBV7-2|TRBD1
CASSLVGGQGYQPQHF
TGTGCCAGCAGCTTAGTAGGGGGACAGGGGTATCAGCCCCAGCATTTT
>once|TRBJ2-1|TRBV7-6|-
CASSRGNEQFF
TGTGCCAGCAGCCGTGGGAATGAGCAGTTCTTC
>-|TRBJ2-5|TRBV19|-
CASSIVGLKRGETQYF
TGTGCCAGTAGTATAGTGGGACTGAAAAGAGGAGAGACCCAGTACTTC
>-|TRBJ2-7|TRBV5-1|TRBD2
CASSLTLAGTYEQYF
TGCGCCAGCAGCTTGACCCTAGCGGGAACCTACGAGCAGTACTTC
>-|TRBJ2-1|TRBV19|-
CASSIATSDFWYNEQFF
TGTGCCAGTAGTATAGCGACCTCGGACTTTTGGTACAATGAGCAGTTCTTC
>-|TRBJ1-1|TRBV6-5|-
CASSYVSANTEAFF
TGTGCCAGCAGTTACGTATCGGCAAACACTGAAGCTTTCTTT
>-|TRBJ2-7|TRBV6-5|TRBD2
CASKPRDYVYEQYF
TGTGCCAGCAAGCCGAGGGACTACGTTTACGAGCAGTACTTC
>once|TRBJ2-1|TRBV29-1|TRBD2
CSVESGRSDEQFF
TGCAGCGTTGAAAGCGGGAGATCTGATGAGCAGTTCTTC
>-|TRBJ2-3|TRBV5-1|-
CASSPVQGTDTQYF
TGCGCCAGCAGCCCAGTACAGGGCACAGATACGCAGTATTTT
>-|TRBJ2-5|TRBV29-1|TRBD1
CSQKTGDRETQYF
TGCAGCCAAAAGACAGGGGATCGGGAGACCCAGTACTTC
>once|TRBJ2-1|TRBV5-4|-
CASSSREFGIEQFF
TGTGCCAGCAGCTCGCGGGAATTCGGTATTGAGCAGTTCTTC
>-|TRBJ2-7|TRBV7-2|-
CASRSEQGRYREQYF
TGTGCCAGCAGATCCGAACAGGGAAGATATCGGGAGCAGTACTTC
>once|TRBJ2-1|TRBV5-6|-
CASSLGRLDLDEQFF
TGTGCCAGCAGCTTGGGCAGGCTAGATTTGGATGAGCAGTTCTTC